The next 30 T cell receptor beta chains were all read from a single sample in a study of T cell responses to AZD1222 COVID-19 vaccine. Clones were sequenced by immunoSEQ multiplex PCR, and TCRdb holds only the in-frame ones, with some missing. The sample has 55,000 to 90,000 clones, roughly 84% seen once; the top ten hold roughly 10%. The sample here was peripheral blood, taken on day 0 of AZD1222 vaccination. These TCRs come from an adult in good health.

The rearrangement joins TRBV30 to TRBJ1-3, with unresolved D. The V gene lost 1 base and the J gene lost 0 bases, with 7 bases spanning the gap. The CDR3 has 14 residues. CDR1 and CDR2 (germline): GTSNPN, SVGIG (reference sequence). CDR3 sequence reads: CAWSEGLSGNTIYF. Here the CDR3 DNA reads TGTGCCTGGAGTGAAGGACTCTCTGGAAACACCATATATTTT.

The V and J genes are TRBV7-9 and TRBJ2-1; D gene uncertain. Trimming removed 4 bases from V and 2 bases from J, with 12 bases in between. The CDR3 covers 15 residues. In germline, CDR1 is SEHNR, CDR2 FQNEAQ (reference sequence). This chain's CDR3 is CASSSSAPTYNEQFF. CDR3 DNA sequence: TGTGCCAGCAGCTCCAGTGCTCCCACCTACAATGAGCAGTTCTTC.

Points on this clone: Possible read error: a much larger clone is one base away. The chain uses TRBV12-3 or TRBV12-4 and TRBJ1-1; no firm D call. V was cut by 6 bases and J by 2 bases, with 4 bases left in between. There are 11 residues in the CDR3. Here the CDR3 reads CASSFNTEAFF. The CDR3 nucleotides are TGTGCCAGCAGCTTCAACACTGAAGCTTTCTTT.

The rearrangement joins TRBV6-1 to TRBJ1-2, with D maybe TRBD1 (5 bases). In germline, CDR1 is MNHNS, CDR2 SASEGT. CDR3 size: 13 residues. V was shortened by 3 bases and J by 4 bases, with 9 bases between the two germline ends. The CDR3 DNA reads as TGTGCCAGCAGTGATACCACAGGCTATGGCTACACCTTC. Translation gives CASSDTTGYGYTF.

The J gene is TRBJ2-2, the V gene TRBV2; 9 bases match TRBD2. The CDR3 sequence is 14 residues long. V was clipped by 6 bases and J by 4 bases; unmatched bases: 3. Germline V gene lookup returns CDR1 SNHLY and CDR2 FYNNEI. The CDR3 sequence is CASRSGGRTGELFF. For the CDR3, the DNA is TGTGCCAGCAGGAGCGGGGGGCGCACCGGGGAGCTGTTTTTT.

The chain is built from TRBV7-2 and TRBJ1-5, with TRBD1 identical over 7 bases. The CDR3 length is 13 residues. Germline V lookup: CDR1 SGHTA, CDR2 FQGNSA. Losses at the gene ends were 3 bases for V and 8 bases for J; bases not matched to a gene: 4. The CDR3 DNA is TGTGCCAGCAGCTTTGGAACAGGGGAGCCCCAGCATTTT. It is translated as CASSFGTGEPQHF.

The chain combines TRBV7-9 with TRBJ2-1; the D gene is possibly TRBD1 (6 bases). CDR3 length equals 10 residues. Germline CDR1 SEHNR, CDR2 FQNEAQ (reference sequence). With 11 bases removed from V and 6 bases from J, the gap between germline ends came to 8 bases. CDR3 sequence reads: CAVGGNEQFF. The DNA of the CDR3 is TGTGCCGTAGGGGGCAATGAGCAGTTCTTC.

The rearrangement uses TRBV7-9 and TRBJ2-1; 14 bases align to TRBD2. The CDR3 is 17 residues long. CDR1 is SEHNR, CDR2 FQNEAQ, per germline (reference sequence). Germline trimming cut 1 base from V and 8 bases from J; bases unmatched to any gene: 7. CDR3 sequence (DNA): TGTGCCAGCAGCTTAGGGGGACTAGCGGGGGCTCATGATGAGCAGTTCTTC. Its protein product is CASSLGGLAGAHDEQFF.

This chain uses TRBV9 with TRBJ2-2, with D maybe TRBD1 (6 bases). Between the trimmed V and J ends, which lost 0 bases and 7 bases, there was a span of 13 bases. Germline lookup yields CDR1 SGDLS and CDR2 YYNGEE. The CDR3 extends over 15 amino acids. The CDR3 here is CASSVGNRVVGELFF. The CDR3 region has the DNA TGTGCCAGCAGCGTAGGAAACAGGGTGGTCGGGGAGCTGTTTTTT.

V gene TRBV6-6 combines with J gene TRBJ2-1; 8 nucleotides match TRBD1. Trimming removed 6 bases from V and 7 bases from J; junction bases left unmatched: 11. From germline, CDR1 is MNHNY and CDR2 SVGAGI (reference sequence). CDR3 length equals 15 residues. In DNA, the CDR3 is TGTGCCAGCAGCAAGGACAGGGAAAGTCGGAATGAGCAGTTCTTC. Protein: CASSKDRESRNEQFF.

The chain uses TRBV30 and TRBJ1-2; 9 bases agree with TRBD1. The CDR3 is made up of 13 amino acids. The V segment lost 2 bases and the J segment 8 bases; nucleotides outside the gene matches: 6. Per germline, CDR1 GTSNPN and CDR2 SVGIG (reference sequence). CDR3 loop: CAWSPRGQGGYTF. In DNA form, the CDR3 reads TGTGCCTGGAGTCCCCGGGGACAGGGAGGCTACACCTTC.

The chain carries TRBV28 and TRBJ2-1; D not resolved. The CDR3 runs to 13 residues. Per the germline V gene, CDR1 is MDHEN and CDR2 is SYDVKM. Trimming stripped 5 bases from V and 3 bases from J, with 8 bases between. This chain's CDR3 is CASSPQYYNEQFF. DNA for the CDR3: TGTGCCAGCAGTCCACAGTACTACAATGAGCAGTTCTTC.

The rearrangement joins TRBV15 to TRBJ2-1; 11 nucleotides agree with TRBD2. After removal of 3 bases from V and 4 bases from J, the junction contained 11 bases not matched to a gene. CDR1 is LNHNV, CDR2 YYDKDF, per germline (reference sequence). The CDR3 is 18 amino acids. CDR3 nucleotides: TGTGCCACCAGCAGTACTAGCGGGGGCAGATACAGGTACAATGAGCAGTTCTTC. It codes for CATSSTSGGRYRYNEQFF.

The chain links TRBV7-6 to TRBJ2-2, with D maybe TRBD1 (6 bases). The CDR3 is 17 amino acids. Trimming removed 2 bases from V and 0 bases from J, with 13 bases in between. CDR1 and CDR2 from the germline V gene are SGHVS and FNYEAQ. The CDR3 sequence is CASSLTRGISNTGELFF. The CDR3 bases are TGTGCCAGCAGCTTAACTAGGGGGATATCGAACACCGGGGAGCTGTTTTTT.

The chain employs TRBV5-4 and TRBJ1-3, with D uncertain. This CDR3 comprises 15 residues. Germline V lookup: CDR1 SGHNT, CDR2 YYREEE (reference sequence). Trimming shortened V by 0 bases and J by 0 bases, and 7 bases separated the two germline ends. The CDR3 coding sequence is TGTGCCAGCAGCTTGGGGGGTACCTCTGGAAACACCATATATTTT. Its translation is CASSLGGTSGNTIYF.

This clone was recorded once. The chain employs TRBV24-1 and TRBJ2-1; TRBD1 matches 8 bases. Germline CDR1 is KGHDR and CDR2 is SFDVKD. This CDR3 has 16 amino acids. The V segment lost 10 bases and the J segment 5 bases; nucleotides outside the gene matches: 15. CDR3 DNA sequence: TGTGCCACGGAACCTTGGGGGACAGGAACCAACAATGAGCAGTTCTTC. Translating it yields CATEPWGTGTNNEQFF.

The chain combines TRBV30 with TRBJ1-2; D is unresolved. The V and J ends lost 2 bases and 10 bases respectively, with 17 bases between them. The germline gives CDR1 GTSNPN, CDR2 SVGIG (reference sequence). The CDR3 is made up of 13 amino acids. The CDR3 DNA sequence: TGTGCCTGGAGTATCATGGGTAGTGGGCTCTACACCTTC. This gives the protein CAWSIMGSGLYTF.

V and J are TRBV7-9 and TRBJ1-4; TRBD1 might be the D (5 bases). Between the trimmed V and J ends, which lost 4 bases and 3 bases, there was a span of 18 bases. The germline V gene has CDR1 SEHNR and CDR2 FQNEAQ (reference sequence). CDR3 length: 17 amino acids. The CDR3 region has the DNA TGTGCCAGCAGCTCTGACAGCCGCCCTGGTGCTAATGAAAAACTGTTTTTT. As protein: CASSSDSRPGANEKLFF. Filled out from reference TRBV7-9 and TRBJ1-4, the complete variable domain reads DTGVSQNPRHKITKRGQNVTFRCDPISEHNRLYWYRQTLGQGPEFLTYFQNEAQLEKSRLLSDRFSAERPKGSFSTLEIQRTEQGDSAMYLCASSSDSRPGANEKLFFGSGTQLSVL.

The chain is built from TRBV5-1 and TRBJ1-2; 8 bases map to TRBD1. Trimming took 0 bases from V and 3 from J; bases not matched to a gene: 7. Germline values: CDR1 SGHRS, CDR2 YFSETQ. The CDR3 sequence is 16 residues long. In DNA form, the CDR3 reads TGCGCCAGCAGCTTGGGCCCCGGACAGGGAGACTATGGCTACACCTTC. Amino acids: CASSLGPGQGDYGYTF.

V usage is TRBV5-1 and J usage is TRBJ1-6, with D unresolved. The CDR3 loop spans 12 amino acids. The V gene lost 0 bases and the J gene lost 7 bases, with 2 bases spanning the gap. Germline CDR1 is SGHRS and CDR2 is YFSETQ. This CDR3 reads CASSLENSPLHF. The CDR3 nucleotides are TGCGCCAGCAGCTTGGAGAATTCACCCCTCCACTTT. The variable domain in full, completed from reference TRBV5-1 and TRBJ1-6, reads KAGVTQTPRYLIKTRGQQVTLSCSPISGHRSVSWYQQTPGQGLQFLFEYFSETQRNKGNFPGRFSGRQFSNSRSEMNVSTLELGDSALYLCASSLENSPLHFGNGTRLTVT.

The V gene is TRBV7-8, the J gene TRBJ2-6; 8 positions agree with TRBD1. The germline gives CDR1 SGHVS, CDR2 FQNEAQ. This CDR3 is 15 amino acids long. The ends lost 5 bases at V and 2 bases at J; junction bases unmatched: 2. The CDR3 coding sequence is TGTGCCAGCAGCCAGGGGGCCCCTGGGGCCAACGTCCTGACTTTC. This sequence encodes CASSQGAPGANVLTF.

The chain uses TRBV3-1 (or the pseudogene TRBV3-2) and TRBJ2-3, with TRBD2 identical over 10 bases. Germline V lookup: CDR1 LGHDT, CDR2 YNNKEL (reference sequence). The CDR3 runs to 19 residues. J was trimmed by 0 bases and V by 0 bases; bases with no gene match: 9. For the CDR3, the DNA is TGTGCCAGCAGCCAAGATTGGCTAGCGGGGGCCTATAGCACAGATACGCAGTATTTT. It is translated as CASSQDWLAGAYSTDTQYF.

CDR3 sequence reads: CASSQGQTQETQYF. The CDR3 DNA follows: TGTGCCAGCAGCCAAGGACAGACCCAAGAGACCCAGTACTTC. V gene TRBV7-9 combines with J gene TRBJ2-5, with TRBD1 as a possible D gene (6 bases). With 5 bases removed from V and 1 base from J, the gap between germline ends came to 11 bases. The CDR3 length is 14 residues. The germline gives CDR1 SEHNR, CDR2 FQNEAQ (reference sequence).

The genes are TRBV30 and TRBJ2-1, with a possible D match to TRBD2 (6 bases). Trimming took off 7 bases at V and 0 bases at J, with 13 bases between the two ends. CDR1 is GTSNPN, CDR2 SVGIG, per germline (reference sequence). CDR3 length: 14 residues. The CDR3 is CASTGLSSYNEQFF. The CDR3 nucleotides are TGTGCCTCCACGGGACTGAGCTCCTACAATGAGCAGTTCTTC.

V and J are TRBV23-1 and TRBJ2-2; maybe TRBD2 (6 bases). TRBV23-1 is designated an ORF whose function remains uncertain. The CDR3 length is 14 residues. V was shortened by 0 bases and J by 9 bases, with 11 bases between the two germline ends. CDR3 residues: CASSQSSGSRELFF. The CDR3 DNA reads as TGCGCCAGCAGTCAATCAAGCGGGTCCCGGGAGCTGTTTTTT.

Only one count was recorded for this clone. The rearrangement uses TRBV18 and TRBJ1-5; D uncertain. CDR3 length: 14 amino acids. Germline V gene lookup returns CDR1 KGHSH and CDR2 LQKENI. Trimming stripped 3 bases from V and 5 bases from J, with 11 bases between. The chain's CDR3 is CASSPERADQPQHF. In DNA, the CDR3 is TGTGCCAGCTCACCTGAAAGGGCTGATCAGCCCCAGCATTTT.

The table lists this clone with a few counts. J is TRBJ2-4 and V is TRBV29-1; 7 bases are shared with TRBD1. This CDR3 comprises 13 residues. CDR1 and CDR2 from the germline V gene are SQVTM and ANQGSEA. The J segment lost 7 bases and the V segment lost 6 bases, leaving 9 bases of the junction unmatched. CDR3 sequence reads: CSVQRGRGNIQYF. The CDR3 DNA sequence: TGCAGCGTCCAAAGGGGGCGCGGGAACATTCAGTACTTC.

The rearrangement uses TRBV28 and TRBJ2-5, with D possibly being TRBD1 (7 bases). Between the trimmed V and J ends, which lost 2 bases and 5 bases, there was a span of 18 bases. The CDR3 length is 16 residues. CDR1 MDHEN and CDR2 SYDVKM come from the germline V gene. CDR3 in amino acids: CASSLGGGGAGETQYF. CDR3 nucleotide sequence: TGTGCCAGCAGTTTAGGCGGAGGGGGCGCTGGGGAGACCCAGTACTTC.

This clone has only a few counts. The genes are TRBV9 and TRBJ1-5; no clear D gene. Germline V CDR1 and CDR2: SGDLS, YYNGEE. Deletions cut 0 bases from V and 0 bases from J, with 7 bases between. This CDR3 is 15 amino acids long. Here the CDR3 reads CASSVDESSNQPQHF. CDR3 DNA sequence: TGTGCCAGCAGCGTAGATGAGAGTAGCAATCAGCCCCAGCATTTT.

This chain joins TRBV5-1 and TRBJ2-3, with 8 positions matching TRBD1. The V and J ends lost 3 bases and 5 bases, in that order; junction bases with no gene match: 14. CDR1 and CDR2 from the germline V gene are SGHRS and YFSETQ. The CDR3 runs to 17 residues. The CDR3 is CASSSGDRGGGRDTQYF. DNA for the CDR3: TGCGCCAGCAGCTCCGGTGACAGGGGAGGTGGTAGAGATACGCAGTATTTT.